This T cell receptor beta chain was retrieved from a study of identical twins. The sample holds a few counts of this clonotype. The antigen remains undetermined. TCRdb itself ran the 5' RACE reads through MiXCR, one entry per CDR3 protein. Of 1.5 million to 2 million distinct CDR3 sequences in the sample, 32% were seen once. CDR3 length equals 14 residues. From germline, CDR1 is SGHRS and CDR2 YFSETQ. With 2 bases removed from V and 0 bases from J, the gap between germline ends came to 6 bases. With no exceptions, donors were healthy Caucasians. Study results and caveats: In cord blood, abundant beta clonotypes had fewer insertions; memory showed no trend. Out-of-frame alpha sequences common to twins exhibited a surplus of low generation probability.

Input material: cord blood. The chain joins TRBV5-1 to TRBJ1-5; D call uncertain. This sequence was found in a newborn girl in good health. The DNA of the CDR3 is TGCGCCAGCAGCTTAAGTCCTAGCAATCAGCCCCAGCATTTT. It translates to CASSLSPSNQPQHF.